The 24 T cell receptor beta chains in this list originate from one sample, sequenced in a study of shared clonotypes between healthy human individuals. Libraries were prepared by immunoSEQ multiplex PCR; TCRdb keeps only in-frame clonotypes and omits some of them. Of millions of clones in the sample, approximately 93% were seen once. Sequences were obtained from naive CD4+ T cells from PBMCs. The subset is: CD45RA+ positively selected. The receptors derive from a man younger than 30 in good health. Some clones in this sample may be carry-over from other donors' samples.

V is TRBV11-2 and J is TRBJ1-1; the D is unclear. The V gene lost 5 bases and the J gene lost 1 base, with 8 bases spanning the gap. There are 13 residues in the CDR3. Germline loops: CDR1 SGHAT, CDR2 FQNNGV. CDR3 amino acids: CASSVERNTEAFF. CDR3 nucleotides: TGTGCCAGCAGCGTTGAAAGGAACACTGAAGCTTTCTTT.

The genes are TRBV2 and TRBJ2-2, with 9 nucleotides matching TRBD1. V gave up 5 bases and J gave up 0 bases; unmatched junction bases: 4. In germline, CDR1 is SNHLY, CDR2 FYNNEI. The CDR3 sequence is 16 residues long. The DNA of the CDR3 is TGTGCCAGCAGTCCACAGGGGGCCGCGAACACCGGGGAGCTGTTTTTT. This sequence encodes CASSPQGAANTGELFF.

The V and J genes are TRBV7-9 and TRBJ2-7; no definite D call. The CDR3 loop spans 16 amino acids. V was cut by 5 bases and J by 0 bases, with 17 bases left in between. Germline V gene sequence: CDR1 SEHNR, CDR2 FQNEAQ (reference sequence). The CDR3 coding sequence is TGTGCCAGCAGCCCTTCGGGCCGTGGCGACTCCTACGAGCAGTACTTC. It encodes CASSPSGRGDSYEQYF.

CDR3 DNA sequence: TGCGCCAGCACTCTGAACACTGAAGCTTTCTTT. Residues: CASTLNTEAFF. J is TRBJ1-1 and V is TRBV5-1; no clear D. The V gene lost 6 bases and the J gene lost 0 bases, with 3 bases spanning the gap. This CDR3 has 11 amino acids. In germline, CDR1 is SGHRS, CDR2 YFSETQ.

The rearrangement joins TRBV10-1 to TRBJ1-6; D is unresolved. The germline V gene has CDR1 WNHNN and CDR2 SYGVQD (reference sequence). The germline V and J ends were trimmed by 4 bases and 9 bases, with 16 bases remaining between them. The CDR3 covers 15 residues. The CDR3 bases are TGCGCCAGCAGTGCTAAGCCGGGCCAGCCTTCACCCCTCCACTTT. It translates to CASSAKPGQPSPLHF.

The chain has TRBV9 and TRBJ2-4, with 10 bases fitting TRBD1. Trimming removed 3 bases from V and 11 bases from J; junction bases left unmatched: 8. The CDR3 covers 14 residues. Germline CDR1 and CDR2: SGDLS and YYNGEE. The CDR3 DNA follows: TGTGCCAGCAGCGCGACAGGGGGCGATAGCTTTCAGTACTTC. This encodes CASSATGGDSFQYF. Using reference TRBV9 and TRBJ2-4 for the parts outside the CDR3, the full variable domain is DSGVTQTPKHLITATGQRVTLRCSPRSGDLSVYWYQQSLDQGLQFLIQYYNGEERAKGNILERFSAQQFPDLHSELNLSSLELGDSALYFCASSATGGDSFQYFGAGTRLSVL.

A single count supports this clone. The chain has TRBV2 and TRBJ1-3; 11 bases align to TRBD1. This CDR3 comprises 15 residues. Trimming at V came to 5 bases and at J to 4 bases, leaving 4 bases not matched to a gene. The V gene's germline CDR1 is SNHLY and CDR2 FYNNEI. The CDR3 DNA reads as TGTGCCAGCAGTCTGGACAGGGGGCGAGGAAACACCATATATTTT. Protein sequence: CASSLDRGRGNTIYF.

The chain uses TRBV18 and TRBJ2-7; 10 nucleotides agree with TRBD2. The J segment lost 3 bases and the V segment lost 4 bases, leaving 3 bases of the junction unmatched. The germline V gene has CDR1 KGHSH and CDR2 LQKENI. CDR3 length: 14 amino acids. The chain's CDR3 is CASSLTSGDYEQYF. The DNA of the CDR3 is TGTGCCAGCTCACTTACTAGCGGGGACTACGAGCAGTACTTC.

This chain links TRBV5-1 with TRBJ1-1; tentatively, D is TRBD1 (5 bases). Germline CDR1 and CDR2: SGHRS and YFSETQ. This CDR3 is 15 amino acids long. The V gene lost 0 bases and the J gene lost 3 bases, with 12 bases spanning the gap. The CDR3 loop reads CASSLALGADTEAFF. The CDR3 DNA reads TGCGCCAGCAGCTTGGCTTTAGGGGCTGACACTGAAGCTTTCTTT.

The J gene is TRBJ2-3, the V gene TRBV6-6, with 12 bases that match TRBD2. The CDR3 is 14 amino acids. Trimming removed 4 bases from V and 14 bases from J; junction bases left unmatched: 10. CDR1 and CDR2 (germline): MNHNY, SVGAGI (reference sequence). CDR3 in DNA: TGTGCCAGCAGTTCCGCTAGCGGGAGGGATACGGGGTATTTT. It is translated as CASSSASGRDTGYF.

Points on this clone: Additional DNA sequences in this sample encode the identical CDR3. This chain connects TRBV5-6 to TRBJ2-3, with no clear D. This CDR3 contains 12 residues. CDR1 and CDR2 from the germline V gene are SGHDT and YYEEEE. The V end was cut by 0 bases, the J end by 6 bases, with 5 bases between. The CDR3 sequence: CASSLGGDTQYF. CDR3 nucleotides: TGTGCCAGCAGCTTGGGTGGGGATACGCAGTATTTT.

The chain recombines TRBV9 with TRBJ2-1; 8 nucleotides agree with TRBD2. Unmatched junction bases numbered 5, after V lost 3 bases and J lost 0 bases. This CDR3 is built from 16 residues. The germline gives CDR1 SGDLS, CDR2 YYNGEE. The CDR3 region has the DNA TGTGCCAGCAGCGCTAGCGGGCCGAGCTCCTACAATGAGCAGTTCTTC. It specifies CASSASGPSSYNEQFF.

The chain has TRBV6-5 and TRBJ1-2; D might be TRBD1 (6 bases). The CDR3 is made up of 14 amino acids. Germline V lookup: CDR1 MNHEY, CDR2 SVGAGI. The V end lost 8 bases, the J end lost 2 bases, and 15 bases lay between the germline ends. The CDR3 DNA is TGTGCCAGCGGATATCTCACAGGGAACTATGGCTACACCTTC. Translating gives CASGYLTGNYGYTF.

This rearrangement joins TRBV5-1 to TRBJ2-5; the D gene could be TRBD1 or TRBD2 (5 bases each). The CDR3 totals 13 residues. CDR1 is SGHRS, CDR2 YFSETQ, per germline. V was pared by 3 bases and J by 5 bases, with 11 bases between. The CDR3 coding sequence is TGCGCCAGCAGCTGGACATGGGGGGAGACCCAGTACTTC. It translates to CASSWTWGETQYF.

The rearrangement joins TRBV6-1 to TRBJ2-2; D is undetermined. The V gene lost 1 base and the J gene lost 3 bases, with 6 bases spanning the gap. The germline gives CDR1 MNHNS, CDR2 SASEGT. This CDR3 comprises 14 residues. The CDR3 region is CASSEGTHTGELFF. CDR3 sequence (DNA): TGTGCCAGCAGTGAAGGGACGCACACCGGGGAGCTGTTTTTT.

This chain connects TRBV9 to TRBJ2-7; D perhaps matches TRBD2 (6 bases). CDR3 size: 14 residues. The V and J ends lost 4 bases and 2 bases respectively, with 13 bases between them. Looked up from germline, CDR1 is SGDLS and CDR2 is YYNGEE. The CDR3 DNA sequence: TGTGCCAGCAGCCCGATAGCGGTCACCTACGAGCAGTACTTC. Encoded protein: CASSPIAVTYEQYF.

This clone was detected many times. This CDR3 is also generated by other DNA sequences in the sample. The chain uses TRBV5-1 and TRBJ2-3; tentatively, D is TRBD1 (5 bases). V was shortened by 0 bases and J by 0 bases, with 5 bases between the two germline ends. The CDR3 loop spans 14 amino acids. From germline, CDR1 is SGHRS and CDR2 YFSETQ. The CDR3 here is CASSLGQSTDTQYF. The CDR3 region has the DNA TGCGCCAGCAGCTTGGGACAGAGCACAGATACGCAGTATTTT.

The V and J genes are TRBV6-6 and TRBJ1-1; 7 nucleotides agree with TRBD1. The CDR3 covers 15 residues. Germline trimming cut 8 bases from V and 1 base from J; bases unmatched to any gene: 10. The germline V gene has CDR1 MNHNY and CDR2 SVGAGI (reference sequence). The CDR3 loop is CASYKSRTGNTEAFF. CDR3 coding DNA: TGTGCCAGCTACAAATCAAGGACAGGGAACACTGAAGCTTTCTTT.

The V call is TRBV6-5, the J call TRBJ2-3, with TRBD2 matching 13 bases. Germline V gene sequence: CDR1 MNHEY, CDR2 SVGAGI. This CDR3 region has 14 residues. V was clipped by 6 bases and J by 8 bases; unmatched bases: 5. The CDR3 region is CASSWTSGSGTQYF. The CDR3 DNA reads as TGTGCCAGCAGCTGGACTAGCGGGAGCGGTACGCAGTATTTT.

The genes are TRBV7-2 and TRBJ1-4; D gene unclear. The germline V gene has CDR1 SGHTA and CDR2 FQGNSA. CDR3 length: 16 amino acids. Trimming removed 3 bases from V and 1 base from J, with 12 bases in between. As DNA, the CDR3 is TGTGCCAGCAGCTTCCTCGGTCCCGGAACTAATGAAAAACTGTTTTTT. Its translation: CASSFLGPGTNEKLFF.

The rearrangement links TRBV28 to TRBJ1-4; D not certain. Germline V lookup: CDR1 MDHEN, CDR2 SYDVKM. Trimming cost V 5 bases and J 8 bases, with 18 bases left between them. CDR3 length: 15 amino acids. The CDR3 spells CASSISQKRKEKLFF. The DNA for the CDR3 is TGTGCCAGCAGTATCTCACAGAAGCGAAAGGAAAAACTGTTTTTT.

CDR3 protein: CASSPPEAMNTEAFF. DNA for the CDR3: TGTGCCAGCTCACCACCTGAGGCCATGAACACTGAAGCTTTCTTT. The rearrangement uses TRBV18 and TRBJ1-1; D not certain. Germline V gives CDR1 KGHSH, CDR2 LQKENI. The V end was cut by 0 bases, the J end by 0 bases, with 8 bases between. The CDR3 consists of 15 residues.

Comments on this clone: The sample carries other DNA sequences with the same CDR3. This sequence joins TRBV9 and TRBJ1-2; D remains ambiguous. CDR3 length: 14 amino acids. Germline loops: CDR1 SGDLS, CDR2 YYNGEE. Trimming pared 0 bases from V and 2 bases from J, leaving 8 bases between. This chain's CDR3 is CASSVEVGNYGYTF. The DNA of the CDR3 is TGTGCCAGCAGCGTAGAAGTGGGGAACTATGGCTACACCTTC.

This clone appeared a single time. This chain links TRBV21-1 with TRBJ2-7; TRBD1 was called by the table and not checked on the DNA. TRBV21-1 is a known pseudogene. This CDR3 spans 15 amino acids. The CDR3 coding sequence is TGTGCCAGCAGCAATCGCACAGGCCTCTCCTACGAGCAGTACTTC. This encodes CASSNRTGLSYEQYF.